This record covers a single T cell receptor beta chain. TCRdb reanalyzed the 5' RACE reads and collapses them to one entry per CDR3 protein, without DNA. This sample carries a few hundred thousand distinct CDR3 sequences, with roughly 5.2% going to the ten biggest clones. The entry originates in a study of T cells expressing NK-cell markers. The CDR3 runs 16 residues. The chain recombines TRBV12-3 or TRBV12-4 with TRBJ2-4; TCRdb selects TRBD1, and the lack of DNA leaves this call unchecked. The origin of this receptor is a man aged 18-70 years in good health. The sequencing sample was made of blood T cells: a sorted CD56 or NKG2C T cell subset, CD4+ or CD8+ T cells, or bulk PBMC T cells (not recorded which). CDR3 amino acids: CASSLSSRTGGNIQYF.